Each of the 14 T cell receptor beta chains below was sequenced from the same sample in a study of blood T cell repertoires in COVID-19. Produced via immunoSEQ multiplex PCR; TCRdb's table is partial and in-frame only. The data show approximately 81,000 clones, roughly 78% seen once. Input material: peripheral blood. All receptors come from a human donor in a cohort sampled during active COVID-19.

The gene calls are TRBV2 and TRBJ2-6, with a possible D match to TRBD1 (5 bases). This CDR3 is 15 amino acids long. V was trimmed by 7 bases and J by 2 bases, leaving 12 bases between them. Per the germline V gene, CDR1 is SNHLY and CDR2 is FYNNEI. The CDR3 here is CASKLQGAGANVLTF. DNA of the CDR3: TGTGCCAGCAAATTGCAGGGTGCTGGGGCCAACGTCCTGACTTTC.

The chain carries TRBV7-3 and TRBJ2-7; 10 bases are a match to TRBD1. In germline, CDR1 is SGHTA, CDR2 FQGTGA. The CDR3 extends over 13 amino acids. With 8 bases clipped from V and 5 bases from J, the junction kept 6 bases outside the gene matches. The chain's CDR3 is CASGRDRGHEQYF. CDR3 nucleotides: TGTGCCAGCGGCCGGGACAGGGGCCACGAGCAGTACTTC.

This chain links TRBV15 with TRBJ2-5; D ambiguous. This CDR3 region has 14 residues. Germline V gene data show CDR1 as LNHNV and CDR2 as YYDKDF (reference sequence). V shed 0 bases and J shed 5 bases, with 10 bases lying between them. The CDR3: CATSREAPWETQYF. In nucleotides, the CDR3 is TGTGCCACCAGCAGAGAGGCCCCCTGGGAGACCCAGTACTTC.

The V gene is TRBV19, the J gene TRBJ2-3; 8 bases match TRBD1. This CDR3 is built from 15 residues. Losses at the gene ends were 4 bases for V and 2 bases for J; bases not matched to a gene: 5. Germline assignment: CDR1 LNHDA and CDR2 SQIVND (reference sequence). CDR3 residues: CASSRQGLATDTQYF. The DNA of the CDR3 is TGTGCCAGTAGTAGACAGGGGTTAGCCACAGATACGCAGTATTTT.

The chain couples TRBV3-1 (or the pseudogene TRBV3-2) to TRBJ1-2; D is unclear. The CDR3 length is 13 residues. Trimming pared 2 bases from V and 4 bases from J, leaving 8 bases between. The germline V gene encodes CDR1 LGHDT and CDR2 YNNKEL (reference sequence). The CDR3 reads CASSQQGSYGYTF. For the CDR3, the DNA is TGTGCCAGCAGCCAACAAGGGAGCTATGGCTACACCTTC.

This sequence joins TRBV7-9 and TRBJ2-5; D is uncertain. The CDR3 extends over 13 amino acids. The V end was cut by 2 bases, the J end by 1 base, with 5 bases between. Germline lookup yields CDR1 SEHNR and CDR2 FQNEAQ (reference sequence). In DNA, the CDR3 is TGTGCCAGCAGCTTACAACTCCAAGAGACCCAGTACTTC. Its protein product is CASSLQLQETQYF.

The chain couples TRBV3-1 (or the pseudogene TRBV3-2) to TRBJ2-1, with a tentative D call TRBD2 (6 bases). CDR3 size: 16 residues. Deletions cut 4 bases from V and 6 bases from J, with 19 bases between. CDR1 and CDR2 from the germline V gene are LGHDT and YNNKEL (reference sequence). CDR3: CASSPRGTLVSNEQFF. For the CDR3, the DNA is TGTGCCAGCAGCCCCAGAGGGACTCTAGTTTCCAATGAGCAGTTCTTC.

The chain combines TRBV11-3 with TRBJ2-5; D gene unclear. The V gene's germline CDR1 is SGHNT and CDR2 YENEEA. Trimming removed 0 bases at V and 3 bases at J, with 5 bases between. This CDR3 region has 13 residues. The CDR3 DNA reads TGTGCCAGCAGCTTAGATTCAAAAGAGACCCAGTACTTC. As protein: CASSLDSKETQYF.

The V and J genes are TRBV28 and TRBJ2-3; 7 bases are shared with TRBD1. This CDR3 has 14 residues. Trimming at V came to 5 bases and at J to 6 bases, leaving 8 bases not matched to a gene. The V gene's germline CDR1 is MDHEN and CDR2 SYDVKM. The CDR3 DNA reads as TGTGCCAGCAGTCCCAGGACAGGTCCCGATACGCAGTATTTT. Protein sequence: CASSPRTGPDTQYF.

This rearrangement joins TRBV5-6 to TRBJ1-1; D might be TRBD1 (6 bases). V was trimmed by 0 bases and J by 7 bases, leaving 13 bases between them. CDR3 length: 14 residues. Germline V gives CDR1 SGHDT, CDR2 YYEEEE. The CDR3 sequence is CASSLGLGAGEAFF. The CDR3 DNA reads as TGTGCCAGCAGCTTGGGGTTGGGGGCTGGTGAAGCTTTCTTT. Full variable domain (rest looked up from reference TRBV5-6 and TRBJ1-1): DAGVTQSPTHLIKTRGQQVTLRCSPKSGHDTVSWYQQALGQGPQFIFQYYEEEERQRGNFPDRFSGHQFPNYSSELNVNALLLGDSALYLCASSLGLGAGEAFFGQGTRLTVV.

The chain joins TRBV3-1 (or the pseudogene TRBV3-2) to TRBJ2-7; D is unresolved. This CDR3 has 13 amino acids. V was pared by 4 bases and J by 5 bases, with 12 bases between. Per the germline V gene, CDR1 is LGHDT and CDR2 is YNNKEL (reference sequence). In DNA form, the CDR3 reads TGTGCCAGCAGCCCTGAACTTGGTAACGAGCAGTACTTC. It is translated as CASSPELGNEQYF.

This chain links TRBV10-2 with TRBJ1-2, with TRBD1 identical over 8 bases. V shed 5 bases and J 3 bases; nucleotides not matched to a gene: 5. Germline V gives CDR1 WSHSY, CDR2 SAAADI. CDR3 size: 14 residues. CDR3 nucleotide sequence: TGCGCCAGCAGTCGACAGGGGTTGGACTATGGCTACACCTTC. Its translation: CASSRQGLDYGYTF.

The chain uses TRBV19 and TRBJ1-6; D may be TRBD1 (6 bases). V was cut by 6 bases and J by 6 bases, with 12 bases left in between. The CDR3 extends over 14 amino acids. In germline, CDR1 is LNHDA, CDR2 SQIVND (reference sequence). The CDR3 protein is CASSTDSVNSPLHF. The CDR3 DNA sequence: TGTGCCAGTAGCACGGACAGTGTTAATTCACCCCTCCACTTT. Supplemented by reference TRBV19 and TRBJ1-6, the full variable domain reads DGGITQSPKYLFRKEGQNVTLSCEQNLNHDAMYWYRQDPGQGLRLIYYSQIVNDFQKGDIAEGYSVSREKKESFPLTVTSAQKNPTAFYLCASSTDSVNSPLHFGNGTRLTVT.

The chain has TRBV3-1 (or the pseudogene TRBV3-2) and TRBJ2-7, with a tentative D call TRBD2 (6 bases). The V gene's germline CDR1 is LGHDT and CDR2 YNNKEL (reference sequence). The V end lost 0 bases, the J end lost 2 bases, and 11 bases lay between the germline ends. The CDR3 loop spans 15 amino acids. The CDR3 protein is CASSQDGGVPYEQYF. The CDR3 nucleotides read TGTGCCAGCAGCCAAGACGGCGGGGTACCCTACGAGCAGTACTTC.